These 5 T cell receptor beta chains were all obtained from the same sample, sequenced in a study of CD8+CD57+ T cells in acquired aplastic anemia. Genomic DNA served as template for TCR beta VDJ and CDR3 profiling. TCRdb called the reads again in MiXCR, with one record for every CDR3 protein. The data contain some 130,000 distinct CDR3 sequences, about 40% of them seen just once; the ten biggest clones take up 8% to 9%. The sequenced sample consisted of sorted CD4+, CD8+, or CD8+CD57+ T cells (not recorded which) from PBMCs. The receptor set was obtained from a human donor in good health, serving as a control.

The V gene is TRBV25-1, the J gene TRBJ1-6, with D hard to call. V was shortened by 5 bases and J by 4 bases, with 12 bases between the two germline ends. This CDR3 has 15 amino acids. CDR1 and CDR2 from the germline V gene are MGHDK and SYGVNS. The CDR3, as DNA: TGTGCCAGCAGTTGGGCAGCCACTTATAATTCACCCCTCCACTTT. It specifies CASSWAATYNSPLHF.

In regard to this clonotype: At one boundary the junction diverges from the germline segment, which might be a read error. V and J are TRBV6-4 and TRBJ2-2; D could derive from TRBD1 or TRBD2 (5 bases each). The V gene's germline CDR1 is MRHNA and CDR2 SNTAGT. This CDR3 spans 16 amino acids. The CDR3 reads CASRDSTGLNTGELFF. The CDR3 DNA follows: TGTGCCAGCAGGGACTCTACAGGCCTGAACACCGGGGAGCTGTTTTTT.

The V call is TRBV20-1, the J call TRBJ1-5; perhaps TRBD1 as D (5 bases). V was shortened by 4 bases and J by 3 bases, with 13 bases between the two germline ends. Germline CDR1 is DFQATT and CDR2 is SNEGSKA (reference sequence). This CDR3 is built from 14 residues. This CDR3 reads CSAISGADNQPQHF. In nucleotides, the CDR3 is TGCAGTGCTATATCCGGGGCCGACAATCAGCCCCAGCATTTT.

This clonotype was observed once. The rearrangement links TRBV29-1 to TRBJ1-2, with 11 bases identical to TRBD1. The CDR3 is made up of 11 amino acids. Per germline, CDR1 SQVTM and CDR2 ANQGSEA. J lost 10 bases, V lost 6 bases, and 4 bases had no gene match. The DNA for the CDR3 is TGCAGCGTCGGACAGGGGGCGGACTACACCTTC. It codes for CSVGQGADYTF.

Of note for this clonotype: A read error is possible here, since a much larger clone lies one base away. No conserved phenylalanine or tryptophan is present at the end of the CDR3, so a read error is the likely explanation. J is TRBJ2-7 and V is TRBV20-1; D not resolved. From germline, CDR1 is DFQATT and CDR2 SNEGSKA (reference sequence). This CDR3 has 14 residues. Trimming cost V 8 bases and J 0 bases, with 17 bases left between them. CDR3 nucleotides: TGCAGTCCTCTGGGTCGCGATGGCTCCTACGAGCAGTACCTC. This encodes CSPLGRDGSYEQYL.